The clone carrying this T cell receptor beta chain was counted between two and nine times. This sample stems from a study of cytomegalovirus exposure and HLA in healthy donors. Across the whole study: A prior analysis found 90 million to 120 million unique TCR beta sequences from around 190 million T cells. About 82 million unique TCRs from HLA-typed donors were held in an early release of data.

The PCR ran on 60 Vbeta and 13 Jbeta primers. Using immunoSEQ multiplex PCR, the repertoire was profiled, and TCRdb retains in-frame clones only, with some absent. The profile covers tens of thousands of clones, with around 10% appearing a single time and around 24% taken by the ten largest. The receptor was derived from a man between 60 and 75 years old in good health and CMV-seropositive. Sequences were obtained from PBMCs.

CDR3 protein: CASSDRGLEETQYF. The CDR3 bases are TGTGCCAGCAGTGACCGGGGACTTGAAGAGACCCAGTACTTC. J is TRBJ2-5 and V is TRBV6-5, with D possibly being TRBD2 (6 bases). The CDR3 covers 14 residues. V lost 5 bases, J lost 3 bases, and 13 bases lay in between. Per germline, CDR1 MNHEY and CDR2 SVGAGI.